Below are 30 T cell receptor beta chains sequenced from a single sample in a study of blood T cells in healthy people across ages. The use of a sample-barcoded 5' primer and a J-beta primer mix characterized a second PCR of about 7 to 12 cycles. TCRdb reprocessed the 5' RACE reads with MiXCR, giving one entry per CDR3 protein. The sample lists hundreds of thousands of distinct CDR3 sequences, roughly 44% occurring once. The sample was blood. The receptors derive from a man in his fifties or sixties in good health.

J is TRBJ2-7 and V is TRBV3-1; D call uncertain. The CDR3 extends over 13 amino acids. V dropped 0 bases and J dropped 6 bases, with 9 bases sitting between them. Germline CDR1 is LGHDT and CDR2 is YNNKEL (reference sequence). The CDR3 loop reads CASSQDYSPEQYF. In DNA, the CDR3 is TGTGCCAGCAGCCAAGATTACTCCCCCGAGCAGTACTTC.

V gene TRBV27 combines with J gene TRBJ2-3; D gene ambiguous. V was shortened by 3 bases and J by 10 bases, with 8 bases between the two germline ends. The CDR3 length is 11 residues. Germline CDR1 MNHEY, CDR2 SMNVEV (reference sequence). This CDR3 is CASSFPPSQYF. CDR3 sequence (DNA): TGTGCCAGCAGTTTCCCCCCCTCGCAGTATTTT.

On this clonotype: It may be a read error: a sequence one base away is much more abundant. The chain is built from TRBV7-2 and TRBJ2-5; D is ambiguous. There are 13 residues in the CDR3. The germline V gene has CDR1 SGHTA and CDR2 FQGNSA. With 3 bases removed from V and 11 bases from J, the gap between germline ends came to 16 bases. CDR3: CASSFAVGEKQYF. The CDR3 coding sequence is TGTGCCAGCAGCTTCGCAGTTGGGGAAAAGCAGTACTTC.

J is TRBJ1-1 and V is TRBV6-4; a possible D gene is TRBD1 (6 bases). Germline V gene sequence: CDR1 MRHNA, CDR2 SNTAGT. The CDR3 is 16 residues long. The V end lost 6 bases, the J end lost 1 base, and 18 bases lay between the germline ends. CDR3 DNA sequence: TGTGCCAGCAGAGCCCCTCGAGGGGGGAAGAACACTGAAGCTTTCTTT. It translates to CASRAPRGGKNTEAFF.

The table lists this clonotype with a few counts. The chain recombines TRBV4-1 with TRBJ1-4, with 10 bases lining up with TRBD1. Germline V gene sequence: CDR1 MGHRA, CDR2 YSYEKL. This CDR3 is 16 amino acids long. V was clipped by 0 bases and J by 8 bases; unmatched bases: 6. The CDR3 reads CASSQDRGQGTEKLFF. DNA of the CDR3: TGCGCCAGCAGCCAAGATAGGGGACAGGGGACGGAAAAACTGTTTTTT.

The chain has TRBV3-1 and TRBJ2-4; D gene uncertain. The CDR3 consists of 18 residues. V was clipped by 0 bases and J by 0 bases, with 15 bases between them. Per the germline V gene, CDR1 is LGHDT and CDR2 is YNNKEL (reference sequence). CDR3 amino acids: CASSQDGGRRLAKNIQYF. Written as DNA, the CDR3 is TGTGCCAGCAGCCAAGATGGCGGACGGCGACTAGCCAAAAACATTCAGTACTTC.

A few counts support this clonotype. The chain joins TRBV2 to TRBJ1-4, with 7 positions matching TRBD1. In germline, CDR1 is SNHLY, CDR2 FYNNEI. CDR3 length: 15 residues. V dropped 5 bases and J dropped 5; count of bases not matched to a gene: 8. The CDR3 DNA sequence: TGTGCCAGCAGTCCTTGGGACAGACCAAATGAAAAACTGTTTTTT. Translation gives CASSPWDRPNEKLFF.

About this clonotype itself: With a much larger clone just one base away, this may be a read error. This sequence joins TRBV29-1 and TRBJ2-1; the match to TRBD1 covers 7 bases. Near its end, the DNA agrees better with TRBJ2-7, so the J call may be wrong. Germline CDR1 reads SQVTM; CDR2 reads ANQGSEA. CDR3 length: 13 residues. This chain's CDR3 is CSGTTGSYNEQYF. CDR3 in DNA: TGCAGCGGGACGACAGGGAGCTACAATGAGCAGTACTTC.

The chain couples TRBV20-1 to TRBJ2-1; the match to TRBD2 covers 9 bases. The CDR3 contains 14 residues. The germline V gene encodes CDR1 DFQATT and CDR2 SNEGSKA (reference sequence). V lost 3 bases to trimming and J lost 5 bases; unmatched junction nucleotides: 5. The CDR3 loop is CSARGSGGHNEQFF. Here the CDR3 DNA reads TGCAGTGCTAGGGGGAGCGGGGGGCACAATGAGCAGTTCTTC.

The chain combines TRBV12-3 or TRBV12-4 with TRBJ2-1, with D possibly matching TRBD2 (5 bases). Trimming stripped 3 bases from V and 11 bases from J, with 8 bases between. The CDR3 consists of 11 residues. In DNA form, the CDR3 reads TGTGCCAGCAGTTTCCGGAGGCAGCAGTTCTTC. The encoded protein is CASSFRRQQFF.

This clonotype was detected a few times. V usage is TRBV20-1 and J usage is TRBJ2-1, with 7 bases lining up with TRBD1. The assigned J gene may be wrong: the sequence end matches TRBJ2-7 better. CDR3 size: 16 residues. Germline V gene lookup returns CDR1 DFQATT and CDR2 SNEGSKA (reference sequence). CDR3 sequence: CSARDRPTGHPYEQYF. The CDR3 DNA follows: TGCAGTGCTAGAGATCGACCGACAGGGCACCCCTACGAGCAGTACTTC.

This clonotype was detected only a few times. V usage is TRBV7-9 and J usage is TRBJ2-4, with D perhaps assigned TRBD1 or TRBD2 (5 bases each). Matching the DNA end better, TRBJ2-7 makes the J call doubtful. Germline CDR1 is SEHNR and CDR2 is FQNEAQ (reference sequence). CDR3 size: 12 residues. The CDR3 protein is CASSLEGTEQYF. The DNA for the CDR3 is TGTGCCAGCAGCTTAGAGGGGACCGAGCAGTACTTC.

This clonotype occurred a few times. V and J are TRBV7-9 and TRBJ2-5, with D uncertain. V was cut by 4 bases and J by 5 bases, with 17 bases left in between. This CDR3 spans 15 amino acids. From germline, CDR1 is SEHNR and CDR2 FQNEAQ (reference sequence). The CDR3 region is CASSSPVGILETQYF. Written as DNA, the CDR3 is TGTGCCAGCAGCTCCCCTGTGGGTATTCTGGAGACCCAGTACTTC. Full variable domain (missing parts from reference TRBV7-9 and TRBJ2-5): DTGVSQNPRHKITKRGQNVTFRCDPISEHNRLYWYRQTLGQGPEFLTYFQNEAQLEKSRLLSDRFSAERPKGSFSTLEIQRTEQGDSAMYLCASSSPVGILETQYFGPGTRLLVL.

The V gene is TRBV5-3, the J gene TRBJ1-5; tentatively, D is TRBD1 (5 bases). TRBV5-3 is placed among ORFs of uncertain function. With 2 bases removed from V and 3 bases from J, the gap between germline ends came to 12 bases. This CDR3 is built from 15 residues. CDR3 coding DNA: TGTGCCAGAAGCTTAGACCACAGGTTCAATCAGCCCCAGCATTTT. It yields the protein CARSLDHRFNQPQHF.

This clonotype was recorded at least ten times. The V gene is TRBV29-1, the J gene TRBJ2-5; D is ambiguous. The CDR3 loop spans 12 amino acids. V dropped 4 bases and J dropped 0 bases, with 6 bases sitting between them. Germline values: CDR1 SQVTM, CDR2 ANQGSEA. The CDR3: CSVGPNQETQYF. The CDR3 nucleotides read TGCAGCGTTGGACCGAACCAAGAGACCCAGTACTTC. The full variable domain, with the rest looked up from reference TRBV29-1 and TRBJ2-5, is SAVISQKPSRDICQRGTSLTIQCQVDSQVTMMFWYRQQPGQSLTLIATANQGSEATYESGFVIDKFPISRPNLTFSTLTVSNMSPEDSSIYLCSVGPNQETQYFGPGTRLLVL.

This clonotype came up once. CDR3 region: CASSQGNSLTDTQYF. The DNA of the CDR3 is TGTGCCAGTAGTCAGGGCAATAGCTTGACAGATACGCAGTATTTT. J is TRBJ2-3 and V is TRBV19; the D gene is possibly TRBD1 (5 bases). The CDR3 is 15 amino acids. The ends were cut back, 5 bases at V and 3 bases at J, with 15 bases in the middle. Germline lookup yields CDR1 LNHDA and CDR2 SQIVND (reference sequence). Supplemented by reference TRBV19 and TRBJ2-3, the full variable domain reads DGGITQSPKYLFRKEGQNVTLSCEQNLNHDAMYWYRQDPGQGLRLIYYSQIVNDFQKGDIAEGYSVSREKKESFPLTVTSAQKNPTAFYLCASSQGNSLTDTQYFGPGTRLTVL.

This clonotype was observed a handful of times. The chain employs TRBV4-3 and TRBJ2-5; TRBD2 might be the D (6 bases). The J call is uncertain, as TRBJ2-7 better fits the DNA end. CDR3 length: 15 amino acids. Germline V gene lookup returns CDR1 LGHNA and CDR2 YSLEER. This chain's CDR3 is CASSQDGSPVDEQYF. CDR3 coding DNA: TGCGCCAGCAGCCAAGACGGGAGTCCAGTCGACGAGCAGTACTTC.

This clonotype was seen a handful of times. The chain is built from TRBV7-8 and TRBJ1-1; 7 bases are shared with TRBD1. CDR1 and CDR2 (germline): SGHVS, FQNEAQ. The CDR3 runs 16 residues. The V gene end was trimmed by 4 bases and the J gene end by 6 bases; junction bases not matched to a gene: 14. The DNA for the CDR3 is TGTGCCAGCAGCTCGAGACAGGGTTTACACTCCCCTGAAGCTTTCTTT. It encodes CASSSRQGLHSPEAFF.

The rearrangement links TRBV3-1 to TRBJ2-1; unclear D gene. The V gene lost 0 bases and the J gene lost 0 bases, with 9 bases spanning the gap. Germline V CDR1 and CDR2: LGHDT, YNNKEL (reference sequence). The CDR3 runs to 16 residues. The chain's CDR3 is CASSQEGRTSYNEQFF. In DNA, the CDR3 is TGTGCCAGCAGCCAAGAGGGCCGAACCTCCTACAATGAGCAGTTCTTC.

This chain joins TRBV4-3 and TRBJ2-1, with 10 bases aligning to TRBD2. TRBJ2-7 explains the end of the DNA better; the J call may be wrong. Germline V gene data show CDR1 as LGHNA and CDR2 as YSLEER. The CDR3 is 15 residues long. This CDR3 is CASSGGLASYNEQYF. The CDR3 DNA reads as TGCGCCAGCAGCGGGGGACTAGCGTCCTACAATGAGCAGTACTTC.

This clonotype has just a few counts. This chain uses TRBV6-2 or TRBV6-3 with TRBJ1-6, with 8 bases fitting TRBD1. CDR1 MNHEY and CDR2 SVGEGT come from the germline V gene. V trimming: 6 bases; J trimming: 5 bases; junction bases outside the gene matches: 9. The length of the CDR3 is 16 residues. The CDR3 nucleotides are TGTGCCAGCAGATCGACAGGGGTCCACAATAATTCACCCCTCCACTTT. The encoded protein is CASRSTGVHNNSPLHF.

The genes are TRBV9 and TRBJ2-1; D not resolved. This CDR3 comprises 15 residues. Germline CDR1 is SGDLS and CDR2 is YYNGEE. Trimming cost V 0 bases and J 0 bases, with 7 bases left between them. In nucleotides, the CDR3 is TGTGCCAGCAGCGTAGATTCTGGCTCCTACAATGAGCAGTTCTTC. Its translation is CASSVDSGSYNEQFF.

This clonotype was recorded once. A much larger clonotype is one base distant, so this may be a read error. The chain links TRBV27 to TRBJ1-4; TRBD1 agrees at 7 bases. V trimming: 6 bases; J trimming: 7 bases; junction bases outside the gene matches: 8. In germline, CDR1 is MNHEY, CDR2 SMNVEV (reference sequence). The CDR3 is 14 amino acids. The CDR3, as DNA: TGTGCCAGCAGCCCGGACAGGAGACGTGAAAAACTGTTTTTT. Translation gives CASSPDRRREKLFF.

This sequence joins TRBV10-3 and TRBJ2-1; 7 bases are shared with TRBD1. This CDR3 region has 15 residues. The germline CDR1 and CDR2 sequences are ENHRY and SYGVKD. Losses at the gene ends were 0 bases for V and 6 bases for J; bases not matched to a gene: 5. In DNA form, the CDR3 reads TGTGCCATCAGTGAGTCGAGGACAGGACCCAATGAGCAGTTCTTC. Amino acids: CAISESRTGPNEQFF.

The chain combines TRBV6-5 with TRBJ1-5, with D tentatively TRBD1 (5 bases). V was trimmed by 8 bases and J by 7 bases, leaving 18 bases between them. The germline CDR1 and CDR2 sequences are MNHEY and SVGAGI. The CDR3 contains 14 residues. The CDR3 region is CASGGWGARQPQHF. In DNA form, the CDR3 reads TGTGCCAGCGGCGGCTGGGGCGCCAGGCAGCCCCAGCATTTT.

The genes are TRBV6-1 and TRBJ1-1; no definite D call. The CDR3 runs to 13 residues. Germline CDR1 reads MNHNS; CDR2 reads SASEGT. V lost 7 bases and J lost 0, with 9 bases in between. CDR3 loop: CASIQTMNTEAFF. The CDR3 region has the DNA TGTGCCAGCATCCAAACAATGAACACTGAAGCTTTCTTT.

The CDR3 nucleotides are TGTGCCAGCAGCCAACTAGCGGGGACGCGTGAGCAGTTCTTC. Translation: CASSQLAGTREQFF. The chain couples TRBV3-1 to TRBJ2-1; 9 nucleotides line up with TRBD2. Germline V gives CDR1 LGHDT, CDR2 YNNKEL (reference sequence). The junction had 5 bases not matched to a gene; V was cut back by 2 bases and J by 9 bases. The CDR3 is 14 amino acids.

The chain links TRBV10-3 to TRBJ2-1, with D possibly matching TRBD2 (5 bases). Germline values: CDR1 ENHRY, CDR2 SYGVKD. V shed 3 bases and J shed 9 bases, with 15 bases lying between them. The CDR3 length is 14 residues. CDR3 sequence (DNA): TGTGCCATCAGTGACCCGATGGGAGTGGGTGAGCAGTTCTTC. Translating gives CAISDPMGVGEQFF.

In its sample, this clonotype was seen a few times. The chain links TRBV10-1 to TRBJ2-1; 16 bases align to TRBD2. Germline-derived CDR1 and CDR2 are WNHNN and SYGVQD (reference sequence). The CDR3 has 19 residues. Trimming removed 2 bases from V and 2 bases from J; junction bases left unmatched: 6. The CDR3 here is CASSEGTSGGAGPYNEQFF. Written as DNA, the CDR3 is TGCGCCAGCAGTGAGGGGACTAGCGGGGGGGCCGGACCCTACAATGAGCAGTTCTTC.

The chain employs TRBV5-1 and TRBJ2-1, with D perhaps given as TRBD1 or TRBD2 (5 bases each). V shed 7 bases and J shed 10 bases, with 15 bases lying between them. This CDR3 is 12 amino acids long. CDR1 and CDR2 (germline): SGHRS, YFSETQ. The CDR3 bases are TGCGCCAGCGGACGGGACCCCAGCGAGCAGTTCTTC. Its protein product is CASGRDPSEQFF.